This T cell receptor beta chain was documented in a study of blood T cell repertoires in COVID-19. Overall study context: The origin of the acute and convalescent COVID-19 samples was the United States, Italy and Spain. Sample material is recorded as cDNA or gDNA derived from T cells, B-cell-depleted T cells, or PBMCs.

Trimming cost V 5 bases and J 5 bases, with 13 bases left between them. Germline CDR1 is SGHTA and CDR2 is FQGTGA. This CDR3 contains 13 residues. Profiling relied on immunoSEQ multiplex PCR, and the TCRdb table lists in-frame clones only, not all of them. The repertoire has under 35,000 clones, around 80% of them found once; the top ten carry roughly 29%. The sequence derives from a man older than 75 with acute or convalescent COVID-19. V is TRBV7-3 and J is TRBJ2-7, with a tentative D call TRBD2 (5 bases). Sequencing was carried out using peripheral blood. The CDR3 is CASSAQRGNEQYF. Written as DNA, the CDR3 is TGTGCCAGCAGCGCGCAACGGGGTAACGAGCAGTACTTC.